Listed below are T cell receptor beta chains from one sample, sequenced in a study of lymphopenia after photon versus proton radiotherapy. Libraries were prepared by immunoSEQ multiplex PCR; TCRdb keeps only in-frame clonotypes and omits some of them. The data contain roughly 45,000 clones, about 85% of them singletons. The sequencing here drew on peripheral blood, taken from a patient treated with photon-based radiotherapy. The receptors shown here come from a man aged 35 to 55 with gastric cancer. The CDR3 runs from the conserved cysteine through the conserved F or W. The D gene is left open where the match is weak.

TRBV5-6	15	NA	TRBJ2-7	TGTGCCAGCAGCCCGCCCTACAGGGCCTACTACGAGCAGTACTTC	CASSPPYRAYYEQYF
TRBV2	14	TRBD2	TRBJ2-5	TGTGCCAGCAGTCCGGGGGGGATTCAAGAGACCCAGTACTTC	CASSPGGIQETQYF
TRBV18	13	NA	TRBJ2-7	TGTGCCAGCTCACCTCCACAGAGCAAGGTTCAGTACTTC	CASSPPQSKVQYF
TRBV6-5	13	NA	TRBJ1-2	TGTGCCAGCACCGGGGCCAGCGCCTATGGCTACACCTTC	CASTGASAYGYTF
TRBV7-2	16	TRBD2	TRBJ2-5	TGTGCCAGCAGCTTAGTTTGGACTAGCGGGGTAGAGACCCAGTACTTC	CASSLVWTSGVETQYF
TRBV5-1	14	NA	TRBJ2-7	TGCGCCAGCAGCCTGGCGGACAGCCTTGACGAGCAGTACTTC	CASSLADSLDEQYF
TRBV10-1	15	NA	TRBJ1-2	TGCGCCAGCACCAAAGCGGGGGTTCTGAGCTATGGCTACACCTTC	CASTKAGVLSYGYTF
TRBV5-1	12	NA	TRBJ1-2	TGCGCCAGCAGCCCGGGGTGGGGCGACTACACCTTC	CASSPGWGDYTF
TRBV7-2	14	NA	TRBJ1-1	TGTGCCAGCAGCGCGGGACTCCCGGGCACTGAAGCTTTCTTT	CASSAGLPGTEAFF
TRBV27	15	NA	TRBJ2-7	TGTGCCAGCAGTTTGGGCGGAGGACCCTCCTACGAGCAGTACTTC	CASSLGGGPSYEQYF
TRBV6-5	15	TRBD1	TRBJ2-3	TGTGCCAGCAGTTACTCGCCCAGGACAGGGGTCACGCAGTATTTT	CASSYSPRTGVTQYF
TRBV12-5	14	TRBD1	TRBJ2-7	TGTGCTAGTGGTTTACGGACAGGACCCTACGAGCAGTACTTC	CASGLRTGPYEQYF
TRBV5-8	16	TRBD1	TRBJ1-2	TGTGCCAGCAGCTCGATGGCAGGGGGCAATAACTATGGCTACACCTTC	CASSSMAGGNNYGYTF
TRBV11-2	16	NA	TRBJ1-4	TGTGCCAGCAGCCGAGGGGGGACAACAACTAATGAAAAACTGTTTTTT	CASSRGGTTTNEKLFF
TRBV5-1	15	TRBD1	TRBJ2-7	TGCGCCAGCAGCACGGACAGGGAAGGGCCCTACGAGCAGTACTTC	CASSTDREGPYEQYF
TRBV4-1	16	TRBD1	TRBJ2-7	TGCGCCAGCAGCCGCCGTGCGACAGGGGACGCCTACGAGCAGTACTTC	CASSRRATGDAYEQYF
TRBV5-4	14	NA	TRBJ2-3	TGTGCCAGCAGCTTGGTGACAGCCCCAGATACGCAGTATTTT	CASSLVTAPDTQYF
TRBV19	15	TRBD1	TRBJ2-3	TGTGCCAGTAGTCCAGGGACAGTTAGCACAGATACGCAGTATTTT	CASSPGTVSTDTQYF
TRBV6-1	15	TRBD1	TRBJ1-4	TGTGCCAGCAGTGCTGACAGGGGAGGGAATGAAAAACTGTTTTTT	CASSADRGGNEKLFF
TRBV6-5	14	NA	TRBJ2-7	TGTGCCAGCAGTTACTCGATAGTATCCTACGAGCAGTACTTC	CASSYSIVSYEQYF
TRBV6-5	15	NA	TRBJ1-3	TGTGCCAGCAGAGTGGGACGGCGCTCTGGAAACACCATATATTTT	CASRVGRRSGNTIYF
TRBV4-2	15	NA	TRBJ1-4	TGTGCCAGCAGCAATCCGATTGGGGGCGGGGAAAAACTGTTTTTT	CASSNPIGGGEKLFF
TRBV7-9	16	TRBD1	TRBJ2-5	TGTGCCAGCAGCTTAGGGGGGTCAGGGGGCCAAGAGACCCAGTACTTC	CASSLGGSGGQETQYF
TRBV19	14	TRBD1	TRBJ2-5	TGTGCCAGTAGTGGGACAGGGGGCGCGGAGACCCAGTACTTC	CASSGTGGAETQYF
TRBV7-9	14	NA	TRBJ2-7	TGTGCCAGCAGCTTAATCGACAGTACCTACGAGCAGTACTTC	CASSLIDSTYEQYF
TRBV25-1	13	TRBD1	TRBJ2-7	TGTGCTCCCTGGGAGACAGGGCCCCACGAGCAGTACTTC	CAPWETGPHEQYF
TRBV27	15	NA	TRBJ1-4	TGTGCCAGCAGTCGAGGAGGACTAGGAAATGAAAAACTGTTTTTT	CASSRGGLGNEKLFF
TRBV5-5	16	TRBD2	TRBJ2-1	TGTGCCAGCAGCTTGGATGTGACTAGCGGGGGTTATGAGCAGTTCTTC	CASSLDVTSGGYEQFF
TRBV5-1	14	NA	TRBJ1-1	TGCGCCACCAAGGGTGGTACGTTGAACACTGAAGCTTTCTTT	CATKGGTLNTEAFF
TRBV7-6	14	NA	TRBJ1-1	TGTGCCAGCAGCTTAGCGGGGGCGAACACTGAAGCTTTCTTT	CASSLAGANTEAFF
TRBV21-1	16	NA	TRBJ1-1	TGTGCCAGCAGCAAAGAGGCAGTGGAAGGGAACACTGAAGCTTTCTTT	CASSKEAVEGNTEAFF
TRBV30	14	TRBD1	TRBJ1-2	TGTGCCTGCGCCCGGGACAGAACTAACTATGGCTACACCTTC	CACARDRTNYGYTF